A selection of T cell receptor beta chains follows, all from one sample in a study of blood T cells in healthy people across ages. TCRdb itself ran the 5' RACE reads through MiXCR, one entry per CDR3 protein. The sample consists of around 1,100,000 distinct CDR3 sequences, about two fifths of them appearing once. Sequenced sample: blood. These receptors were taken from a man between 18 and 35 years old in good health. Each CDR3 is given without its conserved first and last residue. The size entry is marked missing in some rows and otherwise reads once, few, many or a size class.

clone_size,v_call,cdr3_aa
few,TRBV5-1,ASSLNLVNTEAF
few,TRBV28,ASSLWGSSNQPQH
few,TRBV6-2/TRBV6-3,ASSYGRDRGNEQY
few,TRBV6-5,ASSYSGQTQY
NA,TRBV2,ARTGNTGELF
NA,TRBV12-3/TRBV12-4,ASSLRGVNTEAF
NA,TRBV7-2,ASYRLINYGYT
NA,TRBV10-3,AIKSSNYGYT
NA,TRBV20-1,SASKGTDTQY
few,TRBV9,ASSVGLLATDTQY
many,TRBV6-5,ASTATGKNEQF
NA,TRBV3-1,ASSQDKRGTPDTQY
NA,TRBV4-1,ASSQNRVAQPQH
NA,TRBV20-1,SASTGGASNTQY
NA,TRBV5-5,ASSREIPRDIQY